A single sample gave rise to the 13 T cell receptor beta chains below, sequenced in a study of tumor T cells in aggressive B-cell lymphoma. The protocol was immunoSEQ multiplex PCR, while the TCRdb copy is restricted to in-frame clones and leaves out a portion. Found here are around 1,200 clones, 97% of them singletons; the top ten hold about 3.9%. Material for sequencing was tumor tissue. Every receptor here comes from an adult with diffuse large B cell lymphoma.

V usage is TRBV7-3 and J usage is TRBJ2-5; tentative D call: TRBD2 (5 bases). Germline CDR1 is SGHTA and CDR2 is FQGTGA. V lost 2 bases to trimming and J lost 2 bases, with 9 bases between them. CDR3 size: 14 residues. CDR3 sequence: CASSLAGWQETQYF. The CDR3 DNA sequence: TGTGCCAGCAGCTTAGCGGGTTGGCAAGAGACCCAGTACTTC.

A remark on this clone: Germline and junction disagree at one end, which may indicate a read error. This chain connects TRBV28 to TRBJ1-1, with a weak D call TRBD1 (5 bases). Germline CDR1 reads MDHEN; CDR2 reads SYDVKM. The CDR3 loop spans 14 amino acids. This chain's CDR3 is CANSSRVGGTEAFF. The CDR3 DNA reads as TGTGCCAACAGTTCCAGGGTAGGCGGCACTGAAGCTTTCTTT. Full variable domain (missing parts from reference TRBV28 and TRBJ1-1): DVKVTQSSRYLVKRTGEKVFLECVQDMDHENMFWYRQDPGLGLRLIYFSYDVKMKEKGDIPEGYSVSREKKERFSLILESASTNQTSMYLCANSSRVGGTEAFFGQGTRLTVV.

On this clone itself: Sequence at one end of the junction differs from germline and may be a read error. V and J are TRBV2 and TRBJ1-5, with D uncertain. From germline, CDR1 is SNHLY and CDR2 FYNNEI. The CDR3 totals 15 residues. CDR3 sequence: CTSSERSGGNQPQHF. CDR3 DNA sequence: TGTACCAGCAGTGAAAGGTCAGGAGGTAATCAGCCCCAGCATTTT.

This sequence joins TRBV7-6 and TRBJ2-3, with 12 nucleotides matching TRBD2. The CDR3 consists of 16 residues. Germline CDR1 reads SGHVS; CDR2 reads FNYEAQ. V trimming: 3 bases; J trimming: 4 bases; junction bases outside the gene matches: 5. The CDR3 is CASSFRLAGAADTQYF. CDR3 sequence (DNA): TGTGCCAGCAGCTTCAGACTAGCGGGGGCTGCAGATACGCAGTATTTT.

The J gene is TRBJ2-5, the V gene TRBV7-3; 7 bases fit TRBD2. Trimming removed 2 bases from V and 2 bases from J; junction bases left unmatched: 5. The CDR3 loop spans 15 amino acids. Germline lookup yields CDR1 SGHTA and CDR2 FQGTGA. The CDR3: CASSLLGGKQETQYF. The CDR3 bases are TGTGCCAGCAGCTTATTGGGGGGGAAGCAAGAGACCCAGTACTTC.

The rearrangement uses TRBV7-2 and TRBJ2-1; 11 nucleotides match TRBD2. V lost 3 bases and J lost 7; bases outside the gene matches: 5. The germline CDR1 and CDR2 sequences are SGHTA and FQGNSA. This CDR3 region has 15 residues. The CDR3 bases are TGTGCCAGCAGCTTTCTAGCGGGGGGTTCAAATGAGCAGTTCTTC. Translating it yields CASSFLAGGSNEQFF.

The rearrangement uses TRBV5-1 and TRBJ2-5, with a possible D match to TRBD1 (6 bases). V was pared by 2 bases and J by 1 base, with 15 bases between. Germline V CDR1 and CDR2: SGHRS, YFSETQ. The CDR3 contains 16 residues. The CDR3 nucleotides are TGCGCCAGCAGCTTCCGGGTGGGGGCCATCCAAGAGACCCAGTACTTC. Translation: CASSFRVGAIQETQYF.

The chain has TRBV7-8 and TRBJ2-3; 9 nucleotides match TRBD2. Germline assignment: CDR1 SGHVS and CDR2 FQNEAQ. The CDR3 is 19 amino acids. J lost 0 bases, V lost 2 bases, and 12 bases had no gene match. CDR3 DNA sequence: TGTGCCAGCAGCTTACGTCCCCTAGCGGGGATGTCTAGCACAGATACGCAGTATTTT. Its translation is CASSLRPLAGMSSTDTQYF.

The chain recombines TRBV6-1 with TRBJ2-2; perhaps TRBD2 as D (6 bases). Germline loops: CDR1 MNHNS, CDR2 SASEGT. The CDR3 is made up of 16 amino acids. Between the trimmed V and J ends, which lost 2 bases and 1 base, there was a span of 11 bases. CDR3: CASSEHPAGNTGELFF. DNA of the CDR3: TGTGCCAGCAGTGAACACCCAGCGGGGAACACCGGGGAGCTGTTTTTT.

The chain carries TRBV7-9 and TRBJ1-6; 9 nucleotides line up with TRBD1. J gave up 11 bases and V 1 base, and 3 bases lay outside the gene matches. Germline CDR1 reads SEHNR; CDR2 reads FQNEAQ (reference sequence). This CDR3 has 14 amino acids. This chain's CDR3 is CASSLGDRETPLHF. The CDR3 DNA follows: TGTGCCAGCAGCTTAGGGGACAGGGAGACACCCCTCCACTTT.

The gene calls are TRBV6-5 and TRBJ2-5, with D tentatively TRBD2 (6 bases). The CDR3 contains 13 residues. Germline V gene sequence: CDR1 MNHEY, CDR2 SVGAGI. The V gene lost 4 bases and the J gene lost 5 bases, with 11 bases spanning the gap. DNA of the CDR3: TGTGCCAGCAGTTTTACTGGAGGGGAGACCCAGTACTTC. As protein: CASSFTGGETQYF.

V gene TRBV10-3 combines with J gene TRBJ2-5, with a weak D call TRBD1 (6 bases). The better agreement between TRBJ2-7 and the DNA end casts doubt on the J call. The CDR3 has 13 amino acids. Germline CDR1 and CDR2: ENHRY and SYGVKD. This chain's CDR3 is CAISVQGSYEQYF. DNA of the CDR3: TGTGCCATCAGCGTACAGGGTTCCTACGAGCAGTACTTC.

This sequence joins TRBV7-9 and TRBJ1-6; tentatively, D is TRBD1 (6 bases). Germline V lookup: CDR1 SEHNR, CDR2 FQNEAQ (reference sequence). V dropped 1 base and J dropped 14 bases, with 9 bases sitting between them. This CDR3 is 12 amino acids long. The CDR3 loop is CASSLGDRSLHF. For the CDR3, the DNA is TGTGCCAGCAGCTTAGGCGACAGGTCCCTCCACTTT.